Following are 2 T cell receptor beta chains from one sample sequenced in a study of T cell clonality in common variable immunodeficiency. No cognate antigen is known for these TCRs. Findings of the study overall: In common variable immunodeficiency, TCR beta chains reportedly carried fewer deletions and N-nucleotide insertions.

The table came from immunoSEQ multiplex PCR; TCRdb's copy has only in-frame clones and leaves some out. Singletons are absent from the sample, which has tens of thousands of clones. Source material: peripheral blood mononuclear cells. Receptors originate from a human donor with common variable immunodeficiency.

This clone was counted ten times or more. The read stops 3 residues short of the end of the CDR3; the missing end is completed from the germline J gene. The V and J genes are TRBV7-2 and TRBJ1-2; D perhaps matches TRBD1 (5 bases). Germline V lookup: CDR1 SGHTA, CDR2 FQGNSA. The CDR3 contains 12 residues. The CDR3 sequence: CASSSTRDYYTF. CDR3 DNA, as far as it was read: TGTGCCAGCAGCTCCACCCGGGACTAC.

About this clone: The read falls 3 residues short of the CDR3 end, and the missing part is taken from the germline J gene. The rearrangement uses TRBV11-2 and TRBJ2-7, with a tentative D call TRBD1 (5 bases). This CDR3 has 15 residues. Germline V gene data show CDR1 as SGHAT and CDR2 as FQNNGV. V lost 3 bases and J 0 bases, leaving 12 bases between the germline ends. Partial CDR3 DNA: TGTGCCAGCAGCTTTGTCGGCAGGGCCTCCTACGAG. Translating gives CASSFVGRASYE. The complete CDR3 sequence is CASSFVGRASYEQYF.